The rows below give T cell receptor beta chains drawn from one sample of a study of T cells in Graves' hyperthyroidism and ophthalmopathy. Each CDR3 protein is one row after TCRdb ran MiXCR on the multiplex PCR reads. The sample shows 450,000 to 500,000 distinct CDR3 sequences, around a fifth of them seen only once. Material: blood. These TCRs come from a woman between 65 and 79 years old with Graves' ophthalmopathy. Each CDR3 is given with its conserved first and last residue. The D gene is left open where the match is weak. Clone size is not always given. Where it is, it says once, few, many or a class for expanded clones.

j_call clone_size v_call d_call cdr3_aa cdr3_nt
TRBJ1-6 NA TRBV18 NA CASSTSQGRNNSPLHF TGTGCCAGCTCGACCTCTCAGGGCCGGAACAATTCACCCCTCCACTTT
TRBJ2-3 NA TRBV6-2/TRBV6-3 NA CASSYLGVGADTQYF TGTGCCAGCAGTTACTTAGGGGTGGGTGCAGATACGCAGTATTTT
TRBJ1-1 NA TRBV29-1 NA CSVAGQNTEAFF TGCAGCGTCGCCGGACAGAACACTGAAGCTTTCTTT
TRBJ1-5 NA TRBV6-1 NA CASDKGQRSSIQPQHF TGTGCCAGCGATAAAGGACAGCGAAGTAGCATTCAGCCCCAGCATTTT
TRBJ2-1 NA TRBV5-4 TRBD2 CASKLAPRDEQFF TGTGCCAGCAAACTAGCGCCAAGGGATGAGCAGTTCTTC
TRBJ1-4 many TRBV18 NA CASSPRGTNEKLFF TGTGCCAGCAGCCCTCGGGGAACTAATGAAAAACTGTTTTTT
TRBJ2-5 NA TRBV6-1 TRBD2 CASSEVAGGEETQYF TGTGCCAGCAGTGAGGTAGCGGGAGGCGAAGAGACCCAGTACTTC
TRBJ1-1 NA TRBV19 NA CASSFPVGRWGNTEAFF TGTGCCAGTAGCTTCCCGGTGGGCCGCTGGGGTAACACTGAAGCTTTCTTT
TRBJ1-1 few TRBV30 NA CAWSEEGTEAFF TGTGCCTGGAGTGAAGAGGGAACTGAAGCTTTCTTT
TRBJ2-7 NA TRBV7-9 TRBD2 CASSPGLAGGISEQYF TGTGCCAGCAGCCCGGGACTAGCGGGAGGAATAAGCGAGCAGTACTTC
TRBJ2-1 NA TRBV5-1 TRBD2 CASSRPGTREEQFF TGCGCCAGCAGCCGGCCCGGGACTAGGGAAGAGCAGTTCTTC
TRBJ1-2 few TRBV5-1 NA CASSEGQKQINYGYTF TGCGCCAGCAGCGAAGGACAGAAGCAGATTAACTATGGCTACACCTTC
TRBJ2-7 NA TRBV14 NA CASSQDTYEQYF TGTGCCAGCAGCCAAGACACCTACGAGCAGTACTTC
TRBJ2-1 many TRBV3-1 TRBD2 CASGLAGGRNEQFF TGTGCCAGTGGACTAGCGGGAGGGCGGAATGAGCAGTTCTTC
TRBJ2-1 NA TRBV5-1 TRBD1 CAGSEGQGARGEQFF TGCGCCGGCAGCGAGGGACAGGGGGCGCGAGGTGAGCAGTTCTTC
TRBJ1-3 few TRBV20-1 NA CSARTAGSGNTIYF TGCAGTGCTAGAACGGCAGGGTCTGGAAACACCATATATTTT
TRBJ1-6 few TRBV30 NA CAWSPGAPRIGPLHF TGTGCCTGGAGTCCAGGGGCCCCGAGGATTGGGCCCCTCCACTTT
TRBJ1-1 NA TRBV29-1 NA CSVGGMNTEAFF TGCAGCGTAGGGGGAATGAACACTGAAGCTTTCTTT
TRBJ1-2 few TRBV2 NA CASSDPQWGGYTF TGTGCCAGCAGCGACCCCCAGTGGGGCGGCTACACCTTC
TRBJ1-2 NA TRBV5-4 NA CASSLHGQLNYGYTF TGTGCCAGCAGCTTGCATGGACAGCTGAACTATGGCTACACCTTC
TRBJ1-3 NA TRBV29-1 NA CSVVGTESSGNTIYF TGCAGCGTTGTTGGGACGGAGAGCTCTGGAAACACCATATATTTT
TRBJ1-6 NA TRBV28 NA CASTGRLNSPLHF TGTGCCAGCACGGGCAGACTCAATTCACCCCTCCACTTT
TRBJ2-7 few TRBV19 TRBD1 CASSTPGTGSYEQYF TGTGCCAGTAGTACGCCCGGGACAGGGTCATACGAGCAGTACTTC
TRBJ2-3 many TRBV12-3/TRBV12-4 TRBD2 CASSLRARAGGRTDTQYF TGTGCCAGCAGTTTACGGGCGCGGGCGGGAGGACGCACAGATACGCAGTATTTT
TRBJ2-1 NA TRBV19 TRBD2 CASSIDSGIGNEQFF TGTGCCAGTAGTATAGATAGCGGGATTGGCAATGAGCAGTTCTTC
TRBJ2-1 NA TRBV3-1 TRBD2 CASSPGTSGFNEQFF TGTGCCAGCAGCCCCGGGACTAGCGGCTTCAATGAGCAGTTCTTC
TRBJ2-5 NA TRBV18 TRBD1 CASSPGQEQETQYF TGTGCCAGCTCACCGGGACAGGAGCAAGAGACCCAGTACTTC
TRBJ1-2 many TRBV6-5 NA CASSFEANYGYTF TGTGCCAGCAGTTTCGAAGCTAACTATGGCTACACCTTC
TRBJ2-1 many TRBV7-2 TRBD2 CASSLRGTSGYNEQFF TGTGCCAGCAGCTTACGCGGGACTAGCGGCTACAATGAGCAGTTCTTC
TRBJ1-2 few TRBV7-9 TRBD1 CASSTGQTNYGYTF TGTGCCAGCAGCACGGGACAGACGAACTATGGCTACACCTTC
TRBJ1-5 many TRBV18 NA CASSPTDPSQPQHF TGTGCCAGCTCACCTACCGACCCCTCTCAGCCCCAGCATTTT
TRBJ1-1 NA TRBV12-3/TRBV12-4 TRBD1 CASRFTGAPNTEAFF TGTGCCAGCAGATTTACAGGGGCCCCGAACACTGAAGCTTTCTTT
TRBJ1-2 NA TRBV11-1 NA CASSQQYGYTF TGTGCCAGCAGCCAGCAGTATGGCTACACCTTC
TRBJ2-1 many TRBV11-1 NA CASSSLHEQFF TGTGCCAGCAGCTCCCTCCATGAGCAGTTCTTC
TRBJ2-1 NA TRBV7-8 NA CASTGGVGAYNEQFF TGTGCCAGCACCGGAGGGGTGGGCGCCTACAATGAGCAGTTCTTC
TRBJ1-2 NA TRBV9 NA CASSVQRGYGYTF TGTGCCAGCAGCGTACAGCGAGGCTATGGCTACACCTTC